The 17 T cell receptor beta chains given below trace back to one sample, sequenced in a study of beta chain features in type 1 diabetes. Isolated RNA was reverse transcribed in full, so expressed TCRB transcripts were sequenced. The protocol was immunoSEQ multiplex PCR, while the TCRdb copy is restricted to in-frame clones and leaves out a portion. The sample yields more than 300,000 clones, less than 10% seen once. Sequencing was performed on central memory CD4+ T cells from blood. The origin of the receptors is a woman between 18 and 30 years old in good health.

This clone was recorded a few times. The rearrangement links TRBV7-9 to TRBJ2-7; 9 bases map to TRBD2. The CDR3 contains 14 residues. The trim removed 5 bases at V and 9 bases at J, leaving 11 bases unmatched. Per germline, CDR1 SEHNR and CDR2 FQNEAQ (reference sequence). The CDR3 bases are TGTGCCAGCAGCCCAGGACTAGCGAGCTCCGTGCAGTACTTC. It yields the protein CASSPGLASSVQYF.

This clone was observed a handful of times. The chain couples TRBV5-1 to TRBJ2-7, with TRBD2 matching over 10 bases. V was pared by 7 bases and J by 4 bases, with 14 bases of the junction left unmatched. Germline V gives CDR1 SGHRS, CDR2 YFSETQ. The CDR3 is 16 residues long. The CDR3 DNA is TGCGCCAGCGGGAGGGGTGAACTAGCGGGATTTTACGAGCAGTACTTC. It yields the protein CASGRGELAGFYEQYF. Full variable domain (missing parts from reference TRBV5-1 and TRBJ2-7): KAGVTQTPRYLIKTRGQQVTLSCSPISGHRSVSWYQQTPGQGLQFLFEYFSETQRNKGNFPGRFSGRQFSNSRSEMNVSTLELGDSALYLCASGRGELAGFYEQYFGPGTRLTVT.

The V and J genes are TRBV6-6 and TRBJ2-7; the D gene is possibly TRBD2 (5 bases). Per the germline V gene, CDR1 is MNHNY and CDR2 is SVGAGI (reference sequence). The germline V and J ends were trimmed by 2 bases and 0 bases, with 11 bases remaining between them. CDR3 length: 15 amino acids. CDR3 region: CASSYMSGRSYEQYF. The CDR3 DNA reads TGTGCCAGCAGTTACATGAGCGGTCGCTCCTACGAGCAGTACTTC.

This clone was counted between two and nine times. The chain couples TRBV13 to TRBJ2-7; 10 bases align to TRBD1. With 3 bases clipped from V and 6 bases from J, the junction kept 5 bases outside the gene matches. From germline, CDR1 is PRHDT and CDR2 FYEKMQ (reference sequence). The CDR3 consists of 14 residues. Written as DNA, the CDR3 is TGTGCCAGCAGCTTTCCGGGACAGGGGTTCGAGCAGTACTTC. The encoded protein is CASSFPGQGFEQYF.

This clone was seen more than once but under ten times. The J gene is TRBJ2-6, the V gene TRBV7-3; D uncertain. The CDR3 consists of 17 residues. Trimming shortened V by 1 base and J by 0 bases, and 10 bases separated the two germline ends. The germline CDR1 and CDR2 sequences are SGHTA and FQGTGA. CDR3: CASSLMQASSGANVLTF. For the CDR3, the DNA is TGTGCCAGCAGCTTAATGCAGGCAAGCTCTGGGGCCAACGTCCTGACTTTC.

Many counts were recorded for this clone. The chain uses TRBV23-1 and TRBJ2-2; no definite D call. TRBV23-1 is labeled an ORF, and its function is uncertain. V was trimmed by 11 bases and J by 5 bases, leaving 9 bases between them. The CDR3 length is 11 residues. The CDR3 bases are TGCGCCGGAGAATATACCGGGGAGCTGTTTTTT. Residues: CAGEYTGELFF.

This chain uses TRBV11-2 with TRBJ2-5, with D possibly being TRBD1 (6 bases). Trimming left V 2 bases short and J 5 bases short, with 18 bases between. This CDR3 has 16 amino acids. Germline V gene data show CDR1 as SGHAT and CDR2 as FQNNGV. CDR3 coding DNA: TGTGCCAGCAGCTTACGTGAGAGGGGGTTTGGGGAGACCCAGTACTTC. Protein product: CASSLRERGFGETQYF.

The sample holds a few counts of this clone. This rearrangement joins TRBV19 to TRBJ2-1; possibly TRBD2 for D (6 bases). The V gene lost 1 base and the J gene lost 5 bases, with 12 bases spanning the gap. Germline V gene data show CDR1 as LNHDA and CDR2 as SQIVND (reference sequence). CDR3 length: 15 amino acids. As DNA, the CDR3 is TGTGCCAGTAGTATAGCTTACACTAGCAACAATGAGCAGTTCTTC. Translated: CASSIAYTSNNEQFF.

This clone has a count of ten or more. V and J are TRBV15 and TRBJ1-5; 8 nucleotides match TRBD1. CDR1 is LNHNV and CDR2 is YYDKDF in the germline V gene (reference sequence). The CDR3 is 14 residues long. The ends lost 5 bases at V and 6 bases at J; junction bases unmatched: 6. The CDR3: CATSAGGSVQPQHF. CDR3 DNA: TGTGCCACCAGCGCAGGGGGCTCGGTTCAGCCCCAGCATTTT.

This clone occurred a few times. V is TRBV28 and J is TRBJ1-1; D is ambiguous. V was clipped by 7 bases and J by 0 bases, with 12 bases between them. Germline V lookup: CDR1 MDHEN, CDR2 SYDVKM. The CDR3 consists of 14 residues. CDR3 coding DNA: TGTGCCAGCATCCTTTCCCAGATGAACACTGAAGCTTTCTTT. Protein sequence: CASILSQMNTEAFF.

This clone has a handful of counts. This chain connects TRBV18 to TRBJ2-7; the D gene could be TRBD1 or TRBD2 (6 bases each). Germline assignment: CDR1 KGHSH and CDR2 LQKENI. The CDR3 extends over 17 amino acids. V gave up 3 bases and J gave up 3 bases, with 21 bases separating them. This chain's CDR3 is CASSPSRGPGSGYEQYF. As DNA, the CDR3 is TGTGCCAGCTCACCCTCCCGGGGGCCCGGCTCGGGCTACGAGCAGTACTTC.

This clone has just a few counts. The chain employs TRBV7-2 and TRBJ2-3, with a possible D match to TRBD2 (6 bases). The V end lost 4 bases, the J end lost 5 bases, and 16 bases lay between the germline ends. Germline lookup yields CDR1 SGHTA and CDR2 FQGNSA. The length of the CDR3 is 15 residues. CDR3 amino acids: CASSSSTGARDTQYF. The DNA for the CDR3 is TGTGCCAGCAGCTCCTCGACGGGAGCGAGAGATACGCAGTATTTT.

V is TRBV2 and J is TRBJ2-2; no firm D call. CDR1 SNHLY and CDR2 FYNNEI come from the germline V gene. The length of the CDR3 is 15 residues. V lost 7 bases and J lost 0, with 12 bases in between. CDR3 loop: CASKAAFTNTGELFF. CDR3 DNA: TGTGCCAGCAAGGCAGCCTTCACGAACACCGGGGAGCTGTTTTTT.

This clone was seen a handful of times. The genes are TRBV7-2 and TRBJ2-7; D is possibly TRBD2 (6 bases). V was pared by 3 bases and J by 3 bases, with 15 bases between. The CDR3 extends over 15 amino acids. Germline V gene sequence: CDR1 SGHTA, CDR2 FQGNSA. CDR3: CASSFSEGKVYEQYF. The DNA for the CDR3 is TGTGCCAGCAGCTTTTCGGAGGGCAAAGTCTACGAGCAGTACTTC.

This clone occurred a few times. For the CDR3, the DNA is TGCGCCAGCAGCTTGATCAGCGGGGGAAGCGCCGGGGAGCTGTTTTTT. This encodes CASSLISGGSAGELFF. This chain uses TRBV5-1 with TRBJ2-2; 8 bases are a match to TRBD2. The CDR3 is made up of 16 amino acids. V dropped 1 base and J dropped 6; count of bases not matched to a gene: 8. The germline gives CDR1 SGHRS, CDR2 YFSETQ. Full variable domain (outside the CDR3, taken from reference TRBV5-1 and TRBJ2-2): KAGVTQTPRYLIKTRGQQVTLSCSPISGHRSVSWYQQTPGQGLQFLFEYFSETQRNKGNFPGRFSGRQFSNSRSEMNVSTLELGDSALYLCASSLISGGSAGELFFGEGSRLTVL.

This clone was recorded a few times. J is TRBJ2-5 and V is TRBV4-2, with TRBD1 matching 8 bases. The trim removed 4 bases at V and 4 bases at J, leaving 8 bases unmatched. Germline V lookup: CDR1 LGHNA, CDR2 YNFKEQ. CDR3 length: 15 residues. DNA of the CDR3: TGTGCCAGCAGCCCGAGGACAGGGTTGAGAGAGACCCAGTACTTC. Protein: CASSPRTGLRETQYF.

This clone has ten or more counts. This rearrangement joins TRBV7-6 to TRBJ2-1; perhaps TRBD2 as D (5 bases). Germline-derived CDR1 and CDR2 are SGHVS and FNYEAQ. The CDR3 contains 13 residues. V dropped 5 bases and J dropped 3 bases, with 8 bases sitting between them. CDR3 sequence: CASSMGDYNEQFF. The CDR3 bases are TGTGCCAGCAGCATGGGAGACTACAATGAGCAGTTCTTC.